The TCR beta chain described here comes from a study of cytomegalovirus exposure and HLA in healthy donors. The PCR contained 60 Vbeta and 13 Jbeta primers. Generated by immunoSEQ multiplex PCR, the TCRdb table keeps only in-frame clones and is missing some. This sample has 180,000 or so clones, with 60% to 80% found just once. CDR1 and CDR2 from the germline V gene are MRHNA and SNTAGT. The CDR3 has 15 residues. The ends lost 7 bases at V and 7 bases at J; junction bases unmatched: 15. Sequenced: PBMCs. This sequence joins TRBV6-4 and TRBJ2-7, with 8 bases aligning to TRBD1. The receptor comes from a man aged 35 to 55 in good health and CMV-seropositive. CDR3 nucleotides: TGTGCCAGCAACAGGAGGAGACAGGGGCCCTTGGAGCAGTACTTC. Its protein product is CASNRRRQGPLEQYF.